One sample yielded the 11 T cell receptor beta chains listed below, sequenced in a study of blood T cell dynamics during melanoma immunotherapy. As to time point: week 3, after first cycle of checkpoint inhibitor. Sequenced by immunoSEQ multiplex PCR; TCRdb stores in-frame clones only, minus some. Among over 800 clones listed, 70% to 90% were seen once. Material: cell-free DNA from blood, obtained from a patient treated with checkpoint blockade. The source of these receptors is a human donor with melanoma.

This rearrangement joins TRBV4-3 to TRBJ2-5, with 10 bases that match TRBD2. Looked up from germline, CDR1 is LGHNA and CDR2 is YSLEER. The CDR3 sequence is 15 residues long. Unmatched junction bases numbered 10, after V lost 3 bases and J lost 9 bases. The CDR3 loop reads CASSQGTSATRAQYF. The CDR3, as DNA: TGCGCCAGCAGCCAGGGGACTAGCGCTACGAGGGCCCAGTACTTC.

The chain couples TRBV19 to TRBJ1-2; 7 nucleotides line up with TRBD1. CDR1 LNHDA and CDR2 SQIVND come from the germline V gene (reference sequence). There are 14 residues in the CDR3. Losses at the gene ends were 2 bases for V and 5 bases for J; bases not matched to a gene: 5. The CDR3 region has the DNA TGTGCCAGTAGTATAAGTCACAGGGGATATGGCTACACCTTC. It specifies CASSISHRGYGYTF. Full variable domain (rest looked up from reference TRBV19 and TRBJ1-2): DGGITQSPKYLFRKEGQNVTLSCEQNLNHDAMYWYRQDPGQGLRLIYYSQIVNDFQKGDIAEGYSVSREKKESFPLTVTSAQKNPTAFYLCASSISHRGYGYTFGSGTRLTVV.

The CDR3 sequence is CAWSVGRGRQPQHF. The CDR3 nucleotides read TGTGCCTGGAGTGTAGGCAGGGGGAGACAGCCCCAGCATTTT. The chain recombines TRBV30 with TRBJ1-5; 7 bases match TRBD1. V lost 0 bases and J lost 7; bases outside the gene matches: 6. Germline CDR1 reads GTSNPN; CDR2 reads SVGIG (reference sequence). The CDR3 sequence is 14 residues long.

This clone was counted only a few times. This chain connects TRBV28 to TRBJ1-1, with 10 bases that match TRBD1. Germline values: CDR1 MDHEN, CDR2 SYDVKM. The CDR3 spans 15 residues. V lost 5 bases, J lost 3 bases, and 6 bases stayed unmatched. As DNA, the CDR3 is TGTGCCAGCAGTCCTTGGGACAGGGGCGACACTGAAGCTTTCTTT. It is translated as CASSPWDRGDTEAFF. The complete variable domain, with remaining parts taken from reference TRBV28 and TRBJ1-1, reads DVKVTQSSRYLVKRTGEKVFLECVQDMDHENMFWYRQDPGLGLRLIYFSYDVKMKEKGDIPEGYSVSREKKERFSLILESASTNQTSMYLCASSPWDRGDTEAFFGQGTRLTVV.

This rearrangement joins TRBV15 to TRBJ2-5, with TRBD2 identical over 11 bases. The CDR3 sequence is 17 residues long. Germline lookup yields CDR1 LNHNV and CDR2 YYDKDF (reference sequence). The V segment lost 0 bases and the J segment 4 bases; nucleotides outside the gene matches: 7. As DNA, the CDR3 is TGTGCCACCAGCAGAGATCGACTAGCGGGAAGTAGAGAGACCCAGTACTTC. Translated, it gives CATSRDRLAGSRETQYF.

The chain recombines TRBV27 with TRBJ1-6, with TRBD1 identical over 7 bases. Germline V gene sequence: CDR1 MNHEY, CDR2 SMNVEV (reference sequence). The CDR3 runs 16 residues. V gave up 5 bases and J gave up 0 bases; unmatched junction bases: 4. The CDR3 region has the DNA TGTGCCAGCAGTACCCGGGACAGCTCCTATAATTCACCCCTCCACTTT. It is translated as CASSTRDSSYNSPLHF.

The chain carries TRBV2 and TRBJ2-1; D remains ambiguous. The CDR3 has 14 residues. CDR1 and CDR2 (germline): SNHLY, FYNNEI. The ends were cut back, 0 bases at V and 7 bases at J, with 10 bases in the middle. DNA for the CDR3: TGTGCCAGCAGTGAAGCGCTTCGCGTGAATGAGCAGTTCTTC. Amino acid sequence: CASSEALRVNEQFF.

Only one count was recorded for this clone. The chain uses TRBV18 and TRBJ2-1, with 10 bases lining up with TRBD1. The germline V gene has CDR1 KGHSH and CDR2 LQKENI. V shed 3 bases, J shed 7 bases, and the junction held 6 bases outside the gene matches. CDR3 length: 15 residues. The CDR3 bases are TGTGCCAGCTCACCCCGGGACAGGGGCCCGAATGAGCAGTTCTTC. Its translation is CASSPRDRGPNEQFF.

The rearrangement joins TRBV6-6 to TRBJ2-5, with 8 nucleotides matching TRBD2. This CDR3 is built from 16 residues. Per germline, CDR1 MNHNY and CDR2 SVGAGI (reference sequence). The V and J ends lost 2 bases and 5 bases, in that order; junction bases with no gene match: 10. In DNA, the CDR3 is TGTGCCAGCAGTTACCCCAGTAAAGCGGGAGAGGAGACCCAGTACTTC. It encodes CASSYPSKAGEETQYF.

This clone was recorded once. J is TRBJ2-3 and V is TRBV7-3; 7 bases match TRBD1. Germline V CDR1 and CDR2: SGHTA, FQGTGA. This CDR3 has 13 residues. V lost 4 bases and J lost 7; bases outside the gene matches: 5. The CDR3 spells CASSSGQSNTQYF. The CDR3 DNA follows: TGTGCCAGCAGCTCGGGACAGAGCAATACGCAGTATTTT. Combining the CDR3 with reference TRBV7-3 and TRBJ2-3 gives the whole variable domain GAGVSQTPSNKVTEKGKYVELRCDPISGHTALYWYRQSLGQGPEFLIYFQGTGAADDSGLPNDRFFAVRPEGSVSTLKIQRTERGDSAVYLCASSSGQSNTQYFGPGTRLTVL.

This sequence joins TRBV4-3 and TRBJ2-2, with 7 bases fitting TRBD2. Losses at the gene ends were 1 base for V and 4 bases for J; bases not matched to a gene: 12. Germline V CDR1 and CDR2: LGHNA, YSLEER. The CDR3 has 18 amino acids. Here the CDR3 reads CASSQGAAGGRGTGELFF. CDR3 coding DNA: TGCGCCAGCAGCCAAGGAGCTGCGGGCGGGAGAGGCACCGGGGAGCTGTTTTTT.